This T cell receptor beta chain was identified in a study of cytomegalovirus exposure and HLA in healthy donors. The PCR was carried out with 60 Vbeta primers and 13 Jbeta primers. Using immunoSEQ multiplex PCR, the repertoire was profiled, and TCRdb retains in-frame clones only, with some absent. The table has 95,000 to 100,000 clones, more than 65% seen once. In germline, CDR1 is MRHNA, CDR2 SNTAGT. CDR3 length equals 15 residues. With 4 bases removed from V and 5 bases from J, the gap between germline ends came to 17 bases. Material: PBMCs. This receptor was identified in a human donor in good health. The chain joins TRBV6-4 to TRBJ1-2; no reliable D call. The CDR3 region has the DNA TGTGCCAGCAGTGCTCAACCGGGTTCCACGTATGGCTACACCTTC. Protein sequence: CASSAQPGSTYGYTF.